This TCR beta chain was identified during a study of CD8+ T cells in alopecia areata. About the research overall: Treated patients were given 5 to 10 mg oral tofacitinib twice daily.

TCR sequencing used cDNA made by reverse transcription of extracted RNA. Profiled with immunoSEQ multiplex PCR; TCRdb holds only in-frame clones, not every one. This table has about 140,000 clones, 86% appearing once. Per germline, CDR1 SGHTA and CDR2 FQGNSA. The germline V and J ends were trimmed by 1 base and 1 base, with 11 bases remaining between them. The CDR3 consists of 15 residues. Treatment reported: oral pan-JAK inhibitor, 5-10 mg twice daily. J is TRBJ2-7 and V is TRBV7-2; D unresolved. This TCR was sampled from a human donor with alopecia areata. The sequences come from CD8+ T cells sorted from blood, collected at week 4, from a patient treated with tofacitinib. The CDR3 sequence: CASSLVYVESYEQYF. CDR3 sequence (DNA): TGTGCCAGCAGCTTAGTGTACGTGGAGTCCTACGAGCAGTACTTC.